This is a list of T cell receptor beta chains from one sample in a study of T cells after posttransplantation cyclophosphamide. This table comes from immunoSEQ multiplex PCR, and its TCRdb copy is limited to in-frame clones, with some not included. The repertoire holds about 12,000 clones, with roughly 2% as singletons. The starting material was PBMCs, obtained after allogeneic stem cell transplant with posttransplant cyclophosphamide. These receptors were collected from a male patient aged 30 to 40 who received an allogeneic stem cell transplant from a related donor, was CMV-positive, and had no GVHD. Some T cells may be graft donor cells. The CDR3 runs from the conserved cysteine through the conserved F or W. A D gene is named only where the DNA matches it firmly. Rows may omit the clone size; those that give it use once, few, many or a size class.

d_call clone_size j_call v_call cdr3_length cdr3_nt cdr3_aa
- few TRBJ1-2 TRBV28 16 TGTGCCAGTCTGTCCGGCGGTGTATCAGCTAACTATGGCTACACCTTC CASLSGGVSANYGYTF
- - TRBJ2-5 TRBV7-9 11 TGTGCCAGCAGCCCCCATGAGACCCAGTACTTC CASSPHETQYF
TRBD2 - TRBJ2-7 TRBV28 16 TGTGCCAGCAGTTTTCTGGTCAGTAGCGGGTTCCACGAGCAGTACTTC CASSFLVSSGFHEQYF
TRBD1 few TRBJ2-5 TRBV7-9 15 TGTGCCAGCAGCTTTCCTGGGACAGGCGGAAAGACCCAGTACTTC CASSFPGTGGKTQYF
TRBD2 - TRBJ2-1 TRBV7-9 17 TGTGCCAGCAGATCGAGTAGCGGGGGGAAATCCTACAATGAGCAGTTCTTC CASRSSSGGKSYNEQFF
- few TRBJ1-1 TRBV7-2 14 TGTGCCAGCAGGGCGGGGGGCCTGAACACTGAAGCTTTCTTT CASRAGGLNTEAFF
- - TRBJ1-5 TRBV5-1 15 TGCGCCAGCAGCTTGGATGGGGCGAGCAATCAGCCCCAGCATTTT CASSLDGASNQPQHF
- few TRBJ2-1 TRBV28 15 TGTGCCAGCAGTTTTGAGAGCGGATCCTACAATGAGCAGTTCTTC CASSFESGSYNEQFF
- - TRBJ1-5 TRBV6-5 13 TGTGCCAGCAGCCTCGACAGAGCCCAGCCCCAGCATTTT CASSLDRAQPQHF
TRBD1 - TRBJ1-2 TRBV18 15 TGTGCCAGCTCACCTGCGACAGGGCCAAACTATGGCTACACCTTC CASSPATGPNYGYTF
TRBD1 few TRBJ1-1 TRBV7-6 15 TGTGCCAGCAGCTCGAAACAGGGGGCGCTTGGTGAAGCTTTCTTT CASSSKQGALGEAFF
- few TRBJ1-1 TRBV29-1 13 TGCAGGAAAGCAGGCGGGGCTGCTACTGAAGCTTTCTTT CRKAGGAATEAFF
TRBD1 - TRBJ1-2 TRBV9 13 TGTGCCAGCAGCGGGGACAGGGACTATGGCTACACCTTC CASSGDRDYGYTF
TRBD2 - TRBJ2-3 TRBV7-9 15 TGTGCCAGCAGCTTAAGCGGGAGGGCGTCGGATACGCAGTATTTT CASSLSGRASDTQYF
TRBD2 few TRBJ2-7 TRBV7-2 15 TGTGCCAGCAGCTTATGGTCTAGCGGCTCCTACGAGCAGTACTTC CASSLWSSGSYEQYF
- few TRBJ2-5 TRBV7-6 15 TGTGCCAGCATCCCTAAGAGCGGATACCAAGAGACCCAGTACTTC CASIPKSGYQETQYF
- few TRBJ2-2 TRBV5-4 16 TGTGCCAGCAGCCCAGTGAGTAGCTTTGCGACCGGGGAGCTGTTTTTT CASSPVSSFATGELFF
TRBD2 few TRBJ2-7 TRBV28 14 TGTGCCAGCAGTTTGGGGGGGACGGCGGGTGAGCAGTACTTC CASSLGGTAGEQYF
TRBD2 - TRBJ2-1 TRBV10-3 17 TGTGCCATCAGTGCACAAACCGCGGGAGGGGGCTACAATGAGCAGTTCTTC CAISAQTAGGGYNEQFF
TRBD2 - TRBJ2-7 TRBV7-2 16 TGTGCCAGCAGCCCTGGGATTAGCGGGAGTTCGAACGAGCAGTACTTC CASSPGISGSSNEQYF
- few TRBJ2-1 TRBV27 16 TGTGCCAGCAGTTTAGCAGACGGCTCCTACAATGCGAAGCGGTTCTTC CASSLADGSYNAKRFF
TRBD1 - TRBJ1-2 TRBV6-1 12 TGTGCCAGCTGGCGGCAGGGGGCTGGCTACACCTTC CASWRQGAGYTF
- - TRBJ2-1 TRBV7-9 14 TGTGCCAGCAGCCCCCCCAGCGAGTACAATGAGCAGTTCTTC CASSPPSEYNEQFF
TRBD1 - TRBJ2-7 TRBV5-1 13 TGCGCCAGCAGATTAGGACAGGGCTACGAGCAGTACTTC CASRLGQGYEQYF
- few TRBJ1-1 TRBV7-6 15 TGTGCCAGCAGCCGTACAGGGACCATGAACACTGAAGCTTTCTTT CASSRTGTMNTEAFF
- few TRBJ2-2 TRBV6-5 13 TGTGCCAGCAGTTACGATGGCTCCGGGGAGCTGTTTTTT CASSYDGSGELFF
TRBD1 few TRBJ1-6 TRBV18 16 TGTGCCAGCTCCCCCATATCGGGACAGGGTGATTCACCCCTCCACTTT CASSPISGQGDSPLHF
TRBD2 - TRBJ2-7 TRBV9 16 TGTGCCAGCAGCGTAGGCGGCGGGGGGGACTCCTACGAGCAGTACTTC CASSVGGGGDSYEQYF
- - TRBJ2-6 TRBV10-1 13 TGCGCCAGCACAGGGACTGGGGCCAACGTCCTGACTTTC CASTGTGANVLTF
- few TRBJ2-2 TRBV7-6 17 TGTGCCAGCAGCTTAGTTGGAGCGGGCGCGAACACCGGGGAGCTGTTTTTT CASSLVGAGANTGELFF
TRBD2 - TRBJ2-1 TRBV9 17 TGTGCCAGCAGCGAAACCGGGACTAGCGGCTCCTACAATGAGCAGTTCTTC CASSETGTSGSYNEQFF
TRBD1 - TRBJ1-2 TRBV18 24 TGTGCCAGCTCACCTATAAACCGGGCCACTTTGTCCAGAGGGACAGGGGGATTTAACTATGGCTACACCTTC CASSPINRATLSRGTGGFNYGYTF
- - TRBJ2-7 TRBV27 14 TGTGCCAGCAGTTTAGCGGGGAACTATTACGAGCAGTACTTC CASSLAGNYYEQYF
- few TRBJ2-7 TRBV28 15 TGTGCCAGCAGTTTAAGGCTAGTTGGCTCCTACGAGCAGTACTTC CASSLRLVGSYEQYF
TRBD1 - TRBJ1-1 TRBV28 17 TGTGCCAGCAGTTCGCCGACAGGGGGCCCTATGAGTGGTCTAGCTTTCTTT CASSSPTGGPMSGLAFF
TRBD1 few TRBJ1-4 TRBV2 18 TGTGCCAGCAGTGAAGCGCGCCCGTCGGGACAGGGAAAAGAAAAACTGTTTTTT CASSEARPSGQGKEKLFF
TRBD2 - TRBJ2-7 TRBV5-5 17 TGTGCCAGCAGCTTGGATTCTAGCGGGGGTCGCTCCTACGAGCAGTACTTC CASSLDSSGGRSYEQYF
TRBD2 - TRBJ2-1 TRBV7-3 15 TGTGCCAGCAGCTTGGGGCGGGGGGATCACAATGAGCAGTTCTTC CASSLGRGDHNEQFF
TRBD1 - TRBJ1-2 TRBV4-1 14 TGCGCCAGCAGCCAGGGACAGGGTAAGGGCGGCTACACCTTC CASSQGQGKGGYTF
TRBD2 few TRBJ2-7 TRBV19 16 TGTGCCAGTAGCGCTACGACTAGCGGGAGTCACTACGAGCAGTACTTC CASSATTSGSHYEQYF
- few TRBJ1-1 TRBV13 11 TGTGCCAGCAGCTACGGGACAGAAGCTTTCTTT CASSYGTEAFF
- - TRBJ2-5 TRBV5-1 14 TGCGCCAGCAGCTTGGCCGCAGGGGAAGAGACCCAGTACTTC CASSLAAGEETQYF
TRBD1 - TRBJ2-3 TRBV27 16 TGTGCCAGCAGTTCCGGGACAGGGGGTCGCACAGATACGCAGTATTTT CASSSGTGGRTDTQYF
TRBD2 - TRBJ2-3 TRBV10-3 16 TGTGCCATCAGTGGACGAGCGGGGGGAATGGCAGATACGCAGTATTTT CAISGRAGGMADTQYF
- few TRBJ1-5 TRBV29-1 12 TGCAGCGTTCAAGTCCTCAATCAGCCCCAGCATTTT CSVQVLNQPQHF
- few TRBJ1-1 TRBV7-2 12 TGTGCCAGCAGCCCGCCAGGGAACAGAGCTTTCTTT CASSPPGNRAFF